This T cell receptor beta chain comes out of a study of blood T cell repertoires in COVID-19. Study-wide background: Sources were T cells, B-cell-depleted T cells, or PBMCs; the material itself was cDNA or gDNA.

Per the authors' pipeline: Estimation of nucleated cell counts was performed using reference gene primer amplification. Sequencing used immunoSEQ multiplex PCR; TCRdb keeps in-frame clones, though not all of them. V, J and clone size derive from that table, while D and trimming were established from the DNA sequence. The sample lists a few hundred thousand clones, around 86% occurring once. From germline, CDR1 is LNHNV and CDR2 YYDKDF (reference sequence). The V and J ends lost 4 bases and 4 bases, in that order; junction bases with no gene match: 7. This CDR3 has 15 amino acids. Residents of 20 to 25 US areas, aged about 18 to 89 years, made up the participants. Assignment of participants to cohorts was predicated upon participant-reported clinical history.

The chain carries TRBV15 and TRBJ2-7; 10 nucleotides match TRBD2. Sample: PBMCs or T cells enriched from blood (not recorded which). The TCR originated in a woman aged 45-65 years who had recovered from COVID-19. The CDR3 loop is CATSTRTSGSYEQYF. CDR3 coding DNA: TGTGCCACCAGCACCAGGACTAGCGGTTCATACGAGCAGTACTTC.